A selection of T cell receptor beta chains follows, all from one sample in a study of cytomegalovirus exposure and HLA in healthy donors. Only in-frame clones appear in the TCRdb table, and some are missing; sequencing was by immunoSEQ multiplex PCR. The sample carries around 140,000 clones, roughly 89% recorded once. Sequenced: PBMCs. Receptor source: a woman aged 18-29 years in good health and CMV-seronegative. Each CDR3 is given with its conserved first and last residue. D genes are given only for firm matches. Expanded clones are given a class, and other clones once, few, many or no size at all.

J gene	V gene	D gene	clone size	CDR3 DNA	CDR3 protein
TRBJ1-2	TRBV4-1	TRBD1	-	TGCGCCAGCAGCCTCGCCCAATCAACAGGGGCTGGCTACACCTTC	CASSLAQSTGAGYTF
TRBJ2-1	TRBV7-9	-	-	TGTGCCAGCAGCTCCACAGGGTTGGCAAATTACAATGAGCAGTTCTTC	CASSSTGLANYNEQFF
TRBJ2-7	TRBV5-6	TRBD1	-	TGTGCCAGCAGCGGGGACAGTTTCCCCTACGAGCAGTACTTC	CASSGDSFPYEQYF
TRBJ1-4	TRBV2	-	-	TGTGCCAGCGGTGTACAGGGCAGTAGGAAACTGTTTTTT	CASGVQGSRKLFF
TRBJ1-2	TRBV4-2	-	-	TGTGCCAGCAGCCAAGCTGCTCGGTCGGCCCCAGACGGGTATGGCTACACCTTC	CASSQAARSAPDGYGYTF
TRBJ2-3	TRBV5-1	-	-	TGCGCCAGCATCCAAGGGGGGGACACAGATACGCAGTATTTT	CASIQGGDTDTQYF
TRBJ1-1	TRBV9	-	-	TGTGCCAGCAGACCCCAGGGTGAGAACACTGAAGCTTTCTTT	CASRPQGENTEAFF
TRBJ1-5	TRBV18	TRBD1	-	TGTGCCAGCTCACCTTATCAAACAGGGGCCGATCAGCCCCAGCATTTT	CASSPYQTGADQPQHF
TRBJ2-3	TRBV5-3	TRBD2	-	TGTGCCAGAAGCTTGCTTTTTGGGGCTAGCGGGGGGGCCTTCAGCACAGATACGCAGTATTTT	CARSLLFGASGGAFSTDTQYF
TRBJ1-1	TRBV9	-	few	TGTGCCAGCAGTGGAGGGTCCTTCGGTGAAGCTTTCTTT	CASSGGSFGEAFF
TRBJ1-6	TRBV4-2	-	-	TGTGCCAGCAGCCAAAGACAGATCGTTAGTTCACCCCTCCACTTT	CASSQRQIVSSPLHF
TRBJ1-4	TRBV5-4	TRBD1	-	TGTGCCAGCAGCAAAGGACAGGGGACCACTAATGAAAAACTGTTTTTT	CASSKGQGTTNEKLFF
TRBJ2-1	TRBV11-1	TRBD2	once	TGTGCCAGCAGCTCGGCGGGGGGGCGCTACAATGAGCAGTTCTTC	CASSSAGGRYNEQFF
TRBJ1-1	TRBV7-3	TRBD1	-	TGTGCCAGCAGCCCTAGGACAGGGAGAGGGACTGAAGCTTTCTTT	CASSPRTGRGTEAFF
TRBJ2-1	TRBV5-1	TRBD1	-	TGCGCCAGCAGCCCGGGACAGACAAACAATGAGCAGTTCTTC	CASSPGQTNNEQFF
TRBJ1-1	TRBV5-1	-	-	TGCGCCAGCAGCTTGGCCTACGGACAACAGAACACTGAAGCTTTCTTT	CASSLAYGQQNTEAFF
TRBJ1-4	TRBV5-1	-	-	TGCGCCAGCAGCCCCTCGGGCCCCCCAGGGCGTAATGAAAAACTGTTTTTT	CASSPSGPPGRNEKLFF
TRBJ1-5	TRBV15	TRBD1	-	TGTGCCACCAGCAGAACAAACCCCTGGACAGGGATCAATCAGCCCCAGCATTTT	CATSRTNPWTGINQPQHF
TRBJ1-4	TRBV10-1	-	-	TGCGCCAGCAGTGCCGGGACAAATAATGAAAAACTGTTTTTT	CASSAGTNNEKLFF
TRBJ2-7	TRBV5-5	TRBD1	-	TGTGCCAGCAGCACAGGGGCTGCCCAGAGCTCCTACGAGCAGTACTTC	CASSTGAAQSSYEQYF
TRBJ1-5	TRBV10-2	TRBD1	-	TGCGCCAGCAGAGGGGGCGACCATAGCAATCAGCCCCAGCATTTT	CASRGGDHSNQPQHF
TRBJ1-2	TRBV4-2	-	-	TGTGCCAGCAGCCAAGAAGGAGGGCCCGGTAACTATGGCTACACCTTC	CASSQEGGPGNYGYTF
TRBJ1-3	TRBV6-1	TRBD1	-	TGTGCCAGCAGTGAGGTAGACAGGGGCAGCACCATATATTTT	CASSEVDRGSTIYF
TRBJ1-2	TRBV6-5	-	-	TGTGCCAGCAGTTCCGACAGATATGGCTACACCTTC	CASSSDRYGYTF
TRBJ1-3	TRBV4-1	TRBD1	-	TGCGCCAGCAGCCCCACCGGGACAGGGGGAGGAAACACCATATATTTT	CASSPTGTGGGNTIYF
TRBJ2-3	TRBV25-1	TRBD2	-	TGTGCCAGCAGTGAATATCAGGGCGGGGGGGCGGCAGATACGCAGTATTTT	CASSEYQGGGAADTQYF
TRBJ1-2	TRBV5-6	-	-	TGTGCCAGCAGCTTTGGGCTTAACTATGGCTACACCTTC	CASSFGLNYGYTF
TRBJ2-3	TRBV11-3	-	-	TGTGCCAGCAGCTTGGGGGACACTACACCTAGCACAGATACGCAGTATTTT	CASSLGDTTPSTDTQYF
TRBJ1-5	TRBV9	TRBD1	-	TGTGCCAGCAGCACAGGGGGGGTAGCTCAGCCCCAGCATTTT	CASSTGGVAQPQHF
TRBJ1-1	TRBV19	-	-	TGTGCCAGTAGTAGAACAGTGAACACTGAAGCTTTCTTT	CASSRTVNTEAFF
TRBJ2-5	TRBV7-6	-	-	TGTGCCAGCAGCTCGTTACGGGGGGCAGAGACCCAGTACTTC	CASSSLRGAETQYF
TRBJ1-6	TRBV28	-	-	TGTGCCAGCAGTTTAGGGGGCAGGGAAGATTCACCCCTCCACTTT	CASSLGGREDSPLHF
TRBJ1-4	TRBV5-1	TRBD1	once	TGCGCCAGCAGCTGGGGGACAGGATCTAATGAAAAACTGTTTTTT	CASSWGTGSNEKLFF
TRBJ2-5	TRBV27	TRBD1	-	TGTGCCAGCAGTCCCGGGACAGGGAGTAACCAAGAGACCCAGTACTTC	CASSPGTGSNQETQYF